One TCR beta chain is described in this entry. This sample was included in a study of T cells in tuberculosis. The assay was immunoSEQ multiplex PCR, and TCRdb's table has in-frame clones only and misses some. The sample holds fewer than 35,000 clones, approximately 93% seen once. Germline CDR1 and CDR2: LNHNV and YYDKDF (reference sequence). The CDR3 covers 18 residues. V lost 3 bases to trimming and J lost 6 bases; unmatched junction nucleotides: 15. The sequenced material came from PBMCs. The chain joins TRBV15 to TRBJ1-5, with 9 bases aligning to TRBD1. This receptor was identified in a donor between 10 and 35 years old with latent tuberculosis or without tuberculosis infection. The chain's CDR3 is CATSSRDRESQTGQPQHF. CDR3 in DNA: TGTGCCACCAGCAGCCGGGACAGGGAGAGTCAGACAGGTCAGCCCCAGCATTTT.